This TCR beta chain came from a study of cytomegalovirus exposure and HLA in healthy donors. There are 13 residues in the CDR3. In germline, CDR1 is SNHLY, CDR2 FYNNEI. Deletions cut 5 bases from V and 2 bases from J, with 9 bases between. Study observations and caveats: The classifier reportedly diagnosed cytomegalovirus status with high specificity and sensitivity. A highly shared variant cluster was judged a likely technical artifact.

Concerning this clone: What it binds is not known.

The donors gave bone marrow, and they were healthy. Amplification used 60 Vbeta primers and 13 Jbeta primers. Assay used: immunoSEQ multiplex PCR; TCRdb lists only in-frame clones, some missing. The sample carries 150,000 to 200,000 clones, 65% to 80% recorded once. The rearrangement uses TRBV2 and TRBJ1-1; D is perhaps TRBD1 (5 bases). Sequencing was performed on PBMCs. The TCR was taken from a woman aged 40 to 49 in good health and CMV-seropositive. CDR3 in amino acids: CASSSQGNTEAFF. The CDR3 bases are TGTGCCAGCAGTTCTCAGGGAAACACTGAAGCTTTCTTT.